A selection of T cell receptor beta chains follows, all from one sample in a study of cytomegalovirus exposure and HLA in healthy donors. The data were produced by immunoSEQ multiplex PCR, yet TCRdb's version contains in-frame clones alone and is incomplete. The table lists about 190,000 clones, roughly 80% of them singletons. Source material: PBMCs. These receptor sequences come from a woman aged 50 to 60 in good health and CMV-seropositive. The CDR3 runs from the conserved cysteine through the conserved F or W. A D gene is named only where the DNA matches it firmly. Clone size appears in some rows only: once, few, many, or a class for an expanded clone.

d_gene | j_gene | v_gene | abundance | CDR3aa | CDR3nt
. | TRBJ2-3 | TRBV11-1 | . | CASSLSQGLGTDTQYF | TGTGCCAGCAGCTTATCCCAGGGATTGGGCACAGATACGCAGTATTTT
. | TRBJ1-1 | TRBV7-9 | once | CAGSPRTALNTEAFF | TGTGCCGGCAGCCCTAGGACAGCATTGAACACTGAAGCTTTCTTT
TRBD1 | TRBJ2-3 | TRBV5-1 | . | CASSPRDSTDTQYF | TGCGCCAGCAGCCCCCGGGACAGTACAGATACGCAGTATTTT
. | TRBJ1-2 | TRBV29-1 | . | CSARVADNYGYTF | TGCAGCGCCAGGGTAGCGGATAACTATGGCTACACCTTC
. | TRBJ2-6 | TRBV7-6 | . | CASSPRGSGANVLTF | TGTGCCAGCAGCCCTAGAGGGTCTGGGGCCAACGTCCTGACTTTC
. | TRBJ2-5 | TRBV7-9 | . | CASSLRGGRVGETQYF | TGTGCCAGCAGCTTGAGGGGGGGCCGAGTAGGGGAGACCCAGTACTTC
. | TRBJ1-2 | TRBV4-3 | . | CASSQVGGFYGYTF | TGCGCCAGCAGCCAAGTCGGAGGGTTCTATGGCTACACCTTC
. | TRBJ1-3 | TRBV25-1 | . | CASSIEGNTIYF | TGTGCCAGCAGTATTGAGGGAAACACCATATATTTT
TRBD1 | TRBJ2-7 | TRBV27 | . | CASSFLGQGYEQYF | TGTGCCAGCAGTTTTCTGGGACAGGGCTACGAGCAGTACTTC
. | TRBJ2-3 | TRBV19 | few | CASSITGGVTQYF | TGTGCCAGTAGTATCACAGGAGGGGTTACGCAGTATTTT
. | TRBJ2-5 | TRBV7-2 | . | CASSQGGGETQYF | TGTGCCAGCAGCCAAGGGGGGGGAGAGACCCAGTACTTC
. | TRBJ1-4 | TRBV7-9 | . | CASSLTPTNEKLFF | TGTGCCAGCAGCTTAACACCAACTAATGAAAAACTGTTTTTT
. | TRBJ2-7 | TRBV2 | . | CASSVRQTSYEQYF | TGTGCCAGCAGTGTTAGACAGACCTCCTACGAGCAGTATTTC
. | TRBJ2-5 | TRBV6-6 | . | CASSSTGAQETQYF | TGTGCCAGCAGCTCCACAGGTGCCCAAGAGACCCAGTACTTC
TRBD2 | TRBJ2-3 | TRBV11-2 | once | CASSRKPGLAGTDTQYF | TGTGCCAGCAGCCGCAAACCGGGACTAGCGGGCACAGATACGCAGTATTTT
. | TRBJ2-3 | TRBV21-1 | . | CASSKGQRGSTDTQYF | TGTGCCAGCAGCAAAGGTCAGCGGGGGAGCACAGATACGCAGTATTTT
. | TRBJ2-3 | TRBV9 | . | CASSVVPGSTDTQYF | TGTGCCAGCAGCGTAGTCCCCGGGAGCACAGATACGCAGTATTTT
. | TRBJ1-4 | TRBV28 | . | CASNNPGYDNALGGEKLFF | TGTGCCAGCAACAATCCAGGGTACGATAACGCTTTAGGAGGGGAAAAACTGTTTTTT
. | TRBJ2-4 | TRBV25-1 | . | CASSEGSLGKNIQYF | TGTGCCAGCAGTGAAGGGAGCTTGGGCAAAAACATTCAGTACTTC
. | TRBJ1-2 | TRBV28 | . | CASTLGGADNYGYTF | TGTGCCAGCACCCTGGGGGGGGCCGATAACTATGGCTACACCTTC
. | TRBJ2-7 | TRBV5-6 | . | CASSLWQGYHEQYF | TGTGCCAGCAGCTTGTGGCAGGGTTACCACGAGCAGTACTTC
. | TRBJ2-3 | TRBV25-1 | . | CASSAQHGGDTQYF | TGTGCCAGCAGTGCCCAACACGGGGGTGATACGCAGTATTTT
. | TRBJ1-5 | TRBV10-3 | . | CAMSGGSNQPQHF | TGTGCCATGTCCGGGGGTAGCAATCAGCCCCAGCATTTT
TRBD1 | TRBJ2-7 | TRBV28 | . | CASSLSDRGGQYF | TGTGCCAGCAGTTTATCGGACAGGGGAGGGCAGTACTTC
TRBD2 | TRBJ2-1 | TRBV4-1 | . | CASSQGALAVEQFF | TGCGCCAGCAGCCAAGGAGCCCTAGCGGTTGAGCAGTTCTTC
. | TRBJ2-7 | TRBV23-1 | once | CASSRPRGLKIPYEQYF | TGCGCCAGCAGTCGTCCTCGAGGACTTAAAATACCCTACGAGCAGTACTTC
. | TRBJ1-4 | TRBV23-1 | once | CASIRPGGLFF | TGCGCCAGCATTCGGCCGGGTGGCCTGTTTTTT
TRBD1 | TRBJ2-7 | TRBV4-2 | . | CASRGDRAVRGEQYF | TGTGCCAGCAGGGGGGACAGGGCAGTTCGTGGAGAGCAGTACTTC
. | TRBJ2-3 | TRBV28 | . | CASSLGAGITDTQYF | TGTGCCAGCAGTTTAGGGGCGGGGATCACAGATACGCAGTATTTT
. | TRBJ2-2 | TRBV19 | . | CASSMEPFANTGELFF | TGTGCCAGTAGTATGGAGCCTTTCGCGAACACCGGGGAGCTGTTTTTT
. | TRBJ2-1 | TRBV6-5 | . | CASSYIDEQFF | TGTGCCAGCAGTTACATCGATGAGCAGTTCTTC
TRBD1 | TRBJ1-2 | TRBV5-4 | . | CASSRDRGSYTF | TGTGCCAGCAGCCGCGACAGGGGTAGCTACACCTTC
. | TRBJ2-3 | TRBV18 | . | CASSIAEPTDTQYF | TGTGCCAGCTCAATAGCGGAACCCACAGATACGCAGTATTTT
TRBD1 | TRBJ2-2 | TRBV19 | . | CASSPTGNGAGELFF | TGTGCCAGTAGCCCGACAGGGAATGGCGCCGGGGAGCTGTTTTTT
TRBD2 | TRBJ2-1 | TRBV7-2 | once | CASSPRGSGGYNEQFF | TGTGCCAGCAGCCCCCGGGGTAGCGGGGGGTACAATGAGCAGTTCTTC
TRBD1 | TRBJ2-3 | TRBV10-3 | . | CVISDGTGTDTQYF | TGTGTCATCAGTGATGGGACAGGCACAGATACGCAGTATTTT
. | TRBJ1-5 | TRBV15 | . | CATSRGPPTTTGNQPQHF | TGTGCCACCAGCAGAGGACCACCGACAACAACGGGCAATCAGCCCCAGCATTTT
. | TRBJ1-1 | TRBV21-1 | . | CASSKGRGGTEAFF | TGTGCCAGCAGCAAAGGGAGGGGGGGCACTGAAGCTTTCTTT
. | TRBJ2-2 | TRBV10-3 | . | CAISARVDRSSTGELFF | TGTGCCATCAGTGCAAGGGTGGACAGAAGTTCCACCGGGGAGCTGTTTTTT
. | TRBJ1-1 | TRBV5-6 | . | CASSYVGDTEAFF | TGTGCCAGCAGTTACGTAGGAGACACTGAAGCTTTCTTT
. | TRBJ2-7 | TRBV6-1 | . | CASSAYSSYEQYF | TGTGCCAGCAGTGCTTACTCCTCCTACGAGCAGTACTTC
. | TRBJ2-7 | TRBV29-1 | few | CSAAFRVGYEQYF | TGCAGCGCCGCCTTCCGGGTCGGGTACGAGCAGTATTTC
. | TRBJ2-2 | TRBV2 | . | CASSTPTSTGELFF | TGTGCCAGCAGTACCCCAACATCCACCGGGGAGCTGTTTTTT
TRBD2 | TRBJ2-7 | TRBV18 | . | CASSPAGGTGEQYF | TGTGCCAGCTCACCGGCCGGGGGGACTGGAGAGCAGTACTTC
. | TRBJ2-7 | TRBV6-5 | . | CASSLGEDSYEQYF | TGTGCCAGCAGTTTGGGCGAGGACAGCTACGAGCAGTACTTC
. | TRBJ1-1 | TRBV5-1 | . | CASSLEWGVGTEAFF | TGCGCCAGCAGCTTGGAGTGGGGGGTGGGCACTGAAGCTTTCTTT
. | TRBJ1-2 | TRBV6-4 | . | CASSVGEGGGYTF | TGTGCCAGCAGTGTAGGGGAAGGTGGAGGCTACACCTTC
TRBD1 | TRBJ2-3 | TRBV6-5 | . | CASSQNTGAEDTQYF | TGTGCCAGCAGCCAAAATACAGGGGCGGAAGATACGCAGTATTTT
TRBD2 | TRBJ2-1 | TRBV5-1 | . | CASSLGVAGGLGSYNEQFF | TGCGCCAGCAGCTTAGGGGTAGCGGGGGGGCTCGGGTCCTACAATGAGCAGTTCTTC
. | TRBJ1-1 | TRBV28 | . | CASSIPPGAVNTEAFF | TGTGCCAGCAGTATACCACCAGGGGCTGTGAACACTGAAGCTTTCTTT
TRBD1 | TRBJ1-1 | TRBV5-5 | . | CASSLGLGRTGDTEAFF | TGTGCCAGCAGCTTGGGGCTCGGTCGGACAGGCGACACTGAAGCTTTCTTT
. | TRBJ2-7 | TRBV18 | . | CASSPGQRASYEQYF | TGTGCCAGCTCACCGGGACAGCGGGCATCCTACGAGCAGTACTTC